These 28 T cell receptor beta chains were all obtained from the same sample, sequenced in a study of beta chain features in type 1 diabetes. Every isolated RNA sample was fully reverse transcribed, so sequencing captured expressed TCRB transcripts. The protocol was immunoSEQ multiplex PCR, while the TCRdb copy is restricted to in-frame clones and leaves out a portion. Found here are over 700,000 clones, about 17% of them singletons; the top ten hold around 0.02%. The specimen sequenced was naive CD4+ T cells from blood. The receptors derive from a woman between 18 and 30 years old in good health.

The chain links TRBV7-3 to TRBJ2-1; 15 positions match TRBD2. Losses at the gene ends were 0 bases for V and 9 bases for J; bases not matched to a gene: 6. The CDR3 covers 17 residues. Germline V gene sequence: CDR1 SGHTA, CDR2 FQGTGA. The CDR3 spells CASSLTGLAGGHSEQFF. In DNA form, the CDR3 reads TGTGCCAGCAGCTTAACTGGACTAGCGGGAGGGCATAGTGAGCAGTTCTTC.

V is TRBV7-2 and J is TRBJ2-3; D is tentatively TRBD1 or TRBD2 (6 bases each). The CDR3 sequence is 15 residues long. Germline loops: CDR1 SGHTA, CDR2 FQGNSA. Trimming removed 2 bases from V and 2 bases from J, with 11 bases in between. CDR3 sequence: CASSLSRGHTDTQYF. The CDR3 region has the DNA TGTGCCAGCAGCTTAAGTCGGGGGCACACAGATACGCAGTATTTT.

This clone was seen only a few times. The CDR3 region has the DNA TGCGCCAGCAGCTTGTTCTACCGGGACCCCTACGAGCAGTACTTC. It codes for CASSLFYRDPYEQYF. The chain has TRBV5-1 and TRBJ2-7; the D gene could be TRBD1 or TRBD2 (5 bases each). The germline CDR1 and CDR2 sequences are SGHRS and YFSETQ. Trimming cost V 1 base and J 2 bases, with 13 bases left between them. The CDR3 is made up of 15 amino acids.

Of note for this clone: Distinct nucleotide sequences in the sample also encode this CDR3. The chain couples TRBV7-3 to TRBJ2-3; D is perhaps TRBD2 (6 bases). V lost 2 bases to trimming and J lost 3 bases, with 12 bases between them. This CDR3 is 15 amino acids long. Germline V gene sequence: CDR1 SGHTA, CDR2 FQGTGA. The CDR3 protein is CASSLAGTSTDTQYF. DNA for the CDR3: TGTGCCAGCAGCTTAGCGGGGACTTCGACAGATACGCAGTATTTT.

The chain employs TRBV6-5 and TRBJ1-1; weak D call: TRBD1 (6 bases). Trimming shortened V by 6 bases and J by 5 bases, and 16 bases separated the two germline ends. This CDR3 contains 14 residues. Germline-derived CDR1 and CDR2 are MNHEY and SVGAGI. As DNA, the CDR3 is TGTGCCAGCAGGTGGACAGTCCGGGAGACTGAAGCTTTCTTT. This codes for CASRWTVRETEAFF.

The chain has TRBV18 and TRBJ2-6; D remains unclear. Trimming removed 2 bases at V and 0 bases at J, with 14 bases between. This CDR3 region has 18 residues. The germline V gene encodes CDR1 KGHSH and CDR2 LQKENI. This chain's CDR3 is CASSPSAGYLSGANVLTF. DNA for the CDR3: TGTGCCAGCTCACCATCAGCAGGTTATCTCTCTGGGGCCAACGTCCTGACTTTC.

The DNA of the CDR3 is TGTGCCAGCAGTGCCCCCGGGACAGGGGCGTACGAGCAGTACTTC. Protein: CASSAPGTGAYEQYF. The V call is TRBV6-6, the J call TRBJ2-7; 10 bases are a match to TRBD1. This CDR3 is 15 amino acids long. The germline V gene has CDR1 MNHNY and CDR2 SVGAGI (reference sequence). Trimming at V came to 5 bases and at J to 4 bases, leaving 8 bases not matched to a gene.

The chain employs TRBV11-2 and TRBJ2-7; D is perhaps TRBD2 (5 bases). This CDR3 has 14 residues. Germline values: CDR1 SGHAT, CDR2 FQNNGV. V shed 1 base and J shed 4 bases, with 11 bases lying between them. The DNA of the CDR3 is TGTGCCAGCAGCTTAGTTGGCCTAGCTTACGAGCAGTACTTC. Residues: CASSLVGLAYEQYF.

This clone was picked up a small number of times. The chain links TRBV7-8 to TRBJ2-7; 9 bases match TRBD1. V lost 4 bases, J lost 4 bases, and 5 bases stayed unmatched. The CDR3 has 14 amino acids. The germline gives CDR1 SGHVS, CDR2 FQNEAQ. The CDR3 region is CASSWGQGLYEQYF. CDR3 nucleotides: TGTGCCAGCAGCTGGGGACAGGGATTATACGAGCAGTACTTC.

This clone turned up a few times. The V and J genes are TRBV6-1 and TRBJ2-3; no clear D gene. With 6 bases removed from V and 1 base from J, the gap between germline ends came to 14 bases. CDR1 and CDR2 from the germline V gene are MNHNS and SASEGT. The length of the CDR3 is 15 residues. DNA for the CDR3: TGTGCCAGCAGGACAACCCGATTAGGCACAGATACGCAGTATTTT. It is translated as CASRTTRLGTDTQYF.

A few counts support this clone. The chain has TRBV5-6 and TRBJ2-3; perhaps D is TRBD1 or TRBD2 (6 bases each). The V and J ends lost 1 base and 6 bases respectively, with 9 bases between them. This CDR3 has 13 residues. CDR1 SGHDT and CDR2 YYEEEE come from the germline V gene. DNA of the CDR3: TGTGCCAGCAGCTTGAGGGGGGCGGATACGCAGTATTTT. Protein product: CASSLRGADTQYF.

The chain employs TRBV2 and TRBJ2-1; D call uncertain. This CDR3 comprises 12 residues. The V end was cut by 8 bases, the J end by 9 bases, with 14 bases between. Germline CDR1 reads SNHLY; CDR2 reads FYNNEI. The CDR3 DNA is TGTGCCAGCTTCCGATTAGTTGTTGAGCAGTTCTTC. It yields the protein CASFRLVVEQFF.

The chain employs TRBV19 and TRBJ2-7, with D maybe TRBD2 (7 bases). The germline V gene has CDR1 LNHDA and CDR2 SQIVND (reference sequence). This CDR3 contains 15 residues. The V gene lost 1 base and the J gene lost 4 bases, with 14 bases spanning the gap. CDR3 sequence reads: CASSIAFGGLYEQYF. CDR3 sequence (DNA): TGTGCCAGTAGTATAGCTTTCGGGGGGCTATACGAGCAGTACTTC. The full variable domain, with the rest looked up from reference TRBV19 and TRBJ2-7, is DGGITQSPKYLFRKEGQNVTLSCEQNLNHDAMYWYRQDPGQGLRLIYYSQIVNDFQKGDIAEGYSVSREKKESFPLTVTSAQKNPTAFYLCASSIAFGGLYEQYFGPGTRLTVT.

The V gene is TRBV14, the J gene TRBJ2-1; 7 bases line up with TRBD1. The CDR3 runs to 15 residues. Unmatched junction bases numbered 3, after V lost 1 base and J lost 3 bases. CDR1 SGHDN and CDR2 FVKESK come from the germline V gene. The CDR3 is CASSQAGTVYNEQFF. The CDR3 DNA reads as TGTGCCAGCAGCCAAGCCGGGACAGTCTACAATGAGCAGTTCTTC.

This clone was recorded a few times. The rearrangement joins TRBV28 to TRBJ2-1, with D unresolved. The CDR3 length is 14 residues. V dropped 5 bases and J dropped 10 bases, with 18 bases sitting between them. Per germline, CDR1 MDHEN and CDR2 SYDVKM. For the CDR3, the DNA is TGTGCCAGCAGTGAGGACCGTTTATCTTACGAGCAGTTCTTC. Protein: CASSEDRLSYEQFF.

The chain employs TRBV5-6 and TRBJ2-3; D may be TRBD1 (5 bases). Trimming removed 2 bases at V and 4 bases at J, with 11 bases between. The CDR3 runs 14 residues. From germline, CDR1 is SGHDT and CDR2 YYEEEE. The DNA of the CDR3 is TGTGCCAGCAGCTTCAGGGATTGGGCAGATACGCAGTATTTT. This encodes CASSFRDWADTQYF.

The J gene is TRBJ1-1, the V gene TRBV14; D is uncertain. V lost 6 bases and J lost 11, with 16 bases in between. Germline V gene lookup returns CDR1 SGHDN and CDR2 FVKESK. The CDR3 is 12 amino acids. The chain's CDR3 is CASSPIQNRAFF. The CDR3, as DNA: TGTGCCAGCAGTCCTATCCAGAATCGGGCTTTCTTT.

The CDR3 sequence is CASSSQGARAYNEQFF. As DNA, the CDR3 is TGTGCCAGCAGTTCCCAGGGGGCTCGGGCCTACAATGAGCAGTTCTTC. The rearrangement links TRBV28 to TRBJ2-1; TRBD1 matches 8 bases. Trimming took 4 bases from V and 2 from J; bases not matched to a gene: 7. Germline V gives CDR1 MDHEN, CDR2 SYDVKM. The CDR3 has 16 residues.

The chain combines TRBV5-1 with TRBJ2-2; no clear D. Between the trimmed V and J ends, which lost 0 bases and 1 base, there was a span of 7 bases. Per germline, CDR1 SGHRS and CDR2 YFSETQ. This CDR3 has 15 amino acids. For the CDR3, the DNA is TGCGCCAGCAGCTTGGGGCACGTGAACACCGGGGAGCTGTTTTTT. Translating gives CASSLGHVNTGELFF.

This chain connects TRBV10-3 to TRBJ2-3, with 10 bases aligning to TRBD2. Germline CDR1 reads ENHRY; CDR2 reads SYGVKD. The CDR3 totals 17 residues. Trimming at V came to 4 bases and at J to 4 bases, leaving 11 bases not matched to a gene. The CDR3 nucleotides read TGTGCCATCAGTGGGCTAGCGGGAGAAAGAATTGCAGATACGCAGTATTTT. Residues: CAISGLAGERIADTQYF.

This clone was counted between two and nine times. The rearrangement joins TRBV7-2 to TRBJ2-2; 12 nucleotides agree with TRBD2. Trimming at V came to 4 bases and at J to 8 bases, leaving 11 bases not matched to a gene. Germline-derived CDR1 and CDR2 are SGHTA and FQGNSA. The CDR3 length is 17 residues. In nucleotides, the CDR3 is TGTGCCAGCAGCTCTCCCCGGACTAGCGGGATGACTGGGGAGCTGTTTTTT. Amino acid sequence: CASSSPRTSGMTGELFF.

This clone was detected a few times. This chain joins TRBV5-1 and TRBJ2-2, with D perhaps TRBD2 (5 bases). Trimming left V 2 bases short and J 8 bases short, with 16 bases between. Per the germline V gene, CDR1 is SGHRS and CDR2 is YFSETQ. The CDR3 covers 15 residues. The DNA for the CDR3 is TGCGCCAGCAGCTTTCTCCAGACTAACAAGGGGGAGCTGTTTTTT. It encodes CASSFLQTNKGELFF.

This clone was detected only a few times. The rearrangement links TRBV5-1 to TRBJ2-5; D is unclear. Deletions cut 1 base from V and 5 bases from J, with 12 bases between. Germline CDR1 reads SGHRS; CDR2 reads YFSETQ. This CDR3 comprises 14 residues. The CDR3, as DNA: TGCGCCAGCAGCTTGTTATCTCTTACGGAGACCCAGTACTTC. Residues: CASSLLSLTETQYF.

The J gene is TRBJ2-2, the V gene TRBV28, with TRBD1 as a possible D gene (6 bases). Germline V CDR1 and CDR2: MDHEN, SYDVKM. The CDR3 loop spans 13 amino acids. Trimming took off 2 bases at V and 14 bases at J, with 15 bases between the two ends. The CDR3 DNA reads as TGTGCCAGCAGTTTACAGCAGGACAGAGCCCTGTTTTTT. Encoded protein: CASSLQQDRALFF.

The V call is TRBV6-6, the J call TRBJ2-3; tentatively, D is TRBD2 (6 bases). The ends were cut back, 5 bases at V and 4 bases at J, with 16 bases in the middle. Per the germline V gene, CDR1 is MNHNY and CDR2 is SVGAGI (reference sequence). The CDR3 runs 15 residues. CDR3 region: CASSQDRGGADTQYF. The CDR3 nucleotides read TGTGCCAGCAGTCAGGACCGGGGCGGGGCAGATACGCAGTATTTT.

This clone was counted between two and nine times. The rearrangement links TRBV7-9 to TRBJ1-4, with 9 nucleotides matching TRBD1. Germline trimming cut 3 bases from V and 5 bases from J; bases unmatched to any gene: 7. Germline V gives CDR1 SEHNR, CDR2 FQNEAQ (reference sequence). This CDR3 has 16 residues. Written as DNA, the CDR3 is TGTGCCAGCAGCTTGGGACAGGGTACAAAAAATGAAAAACTGTTTTTT. Amino acid sequence: CASSLGQGTKNEKLFF.

V usage is TRBV5-8 and J usage is TRBJ2-7, with unresolved D. From germline, CDR1 is SGHTS and CDR2 YDEGEE. Trimming shortened V by 3 bases and J by 0 bases, and 13 bases separated the two germline ends. The CDR3 consists of 15 residues. The CDR3 DNA reads as TGTGCCAGCAGCTACAGCCCAGGCAGCTCCTACGAGCAGTACTTC. It is translated as CASSYSPGSSYEQYF.

The rearrangement joins TRBV28 to TRBJ1-1; D is unresolved. The germline CDR1 and CDR2 sequences are MDHEN and SYDVKM. This CDR3 has 14 amino acids. The ends were cut back, 3 bases at V and 0 bases at J, with 8 bases in the middle. Written as DNA, the CDR3 is TGTGCCAGCAGTTTGGAACGGGTGAACACTGAAGCTTTCTTT. It specifies CASSLERVNTEAFF.